The sequence of this TCR beta chain was determined in a study of T cells in Graves' hyperthyroidism and ophthalmopathy. The sample holds many counts of this clonotype. Its antigen is currently unknown. CDR3 length equals 11 residues. Germline lookup yields CDR1 MNHNS and CDR2 SASEGT. V lost 6 bases and J 4 bases, leaving 6 bases between the germline ends. TCR beta CDR3 region amplification was performed from RNA transcripts. The HTBI primer set drove a first-round RT-PCR of the TCR CDR3. MiXCR, run by TCRdb on the multiplex PCR reads, gives a single entry per CDR3 protein. The sample has about 600,000 distinct CDR3 sequences, roughly 16% seen once. Findings and caveats of the study: In simple terms, a model built on 13 V-J features told ophthalmopathy apart from stable hyperthyroidism. Most clonotypes expanded in thyroid above 0.001 were likewise present in blood.

Pregnant or lactating patients were excluded, as were those with uncontrolled infection or other autoimmune disease. Diagnosis relied on clinical symptoms, serum thyroxine and TRAb, thyroid ultrasound and orbital computed tomography. Input material: blood. The genes are TRBV6-1 and TRBJ2-5; TRBD2 is a possible D gene (6 bases). This TCR was sampled from a woman in her forties with Graves' ophthalmopathy. CDR3 sequence: CASRGGETQYF. Here the CDR3 DNA reads TGTGCCAGCAGGGGGGGAGAGACCCAGTACTTC.